This TCR beta chain appears in the sequencing data of a study of beta chain features in type 1 diabetes. Looking at the study overall: On cell yields, gender and age, patients and healthy donors were similar.

Points from the study as a whole: The study found moderately but significantly shorter TCRB CDR3s in all four CD4+ subsets of Type 1 diabetes patients. Within the patient group, naive, central memory and Treg TCRB repertoires appeared more similar to each other than within healthy donors. VDJ junctions sequenced from type 1 diabetes patients showed fewer insertions and more deletions. Any role of HLA type in TCRB rearrangement remained unresolved here.

As for this clone: The antigen is unknown.

The sequenced template was cDNA made from the entire isolated RNA. Data came from immunoSEQ multiplex PCR; TCRdb stores just in-frame clones and leaves some out. The sample includes just over 25,000 clones, 49% seen only once; the top ten take 0.3%. There are 14 residues in the CDR3. The germline V gene has CDR1 SQVTM and CDR2 ANQGSEA. The receptor's source is a man aged 30 to 39 with type 1 diabetes. The chain combines TRBV29-1 with TRBJ2-5; D is ambiguous. The J call may be mistaken, given a closer DNA end match to TRBJ2-7. Material for sequencing was stem cell memory CD4+ T cells from blood. The CDR3 DNA follows: TGCAGCGTTGCCCCCCGACTGGCCTCCTACGAGCAGTACTTC. Translating gives CSVAPRLASYEQYF.